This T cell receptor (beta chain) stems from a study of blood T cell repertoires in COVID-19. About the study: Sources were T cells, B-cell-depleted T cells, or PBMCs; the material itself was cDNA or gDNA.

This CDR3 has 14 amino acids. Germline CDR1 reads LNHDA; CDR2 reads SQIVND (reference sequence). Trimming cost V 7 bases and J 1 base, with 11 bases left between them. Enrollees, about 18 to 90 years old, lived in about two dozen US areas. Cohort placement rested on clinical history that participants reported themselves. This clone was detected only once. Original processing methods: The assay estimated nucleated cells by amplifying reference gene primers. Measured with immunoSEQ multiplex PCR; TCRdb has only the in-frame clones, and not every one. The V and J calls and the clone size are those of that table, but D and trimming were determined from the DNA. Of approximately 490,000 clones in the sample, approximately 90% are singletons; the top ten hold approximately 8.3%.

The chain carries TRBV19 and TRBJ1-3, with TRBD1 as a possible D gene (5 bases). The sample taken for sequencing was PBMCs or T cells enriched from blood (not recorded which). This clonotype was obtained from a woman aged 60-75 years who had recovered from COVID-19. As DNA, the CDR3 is TGTGCCAGTACCTTGCGGGGGTCTGGAAACACCATATATTTT. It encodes CASTLRGSGNTIYF.